These 22 T cell receptor beta chains were sequenced from one sample in a study of T cell clonality in common variable immunodeficiency. Whole-study results and caveats: In common variable immunodeficiency, TCR beta chains reportedly carried fewer deletions and N-nucleotide insertions.

Profiling relied on immunoSEQ multiplex PCR, and the TCRdb table lists in-frame clones only, not all of them. The sample shows roughly 33,000 clones, no singletons; the ten largest hold over 5%. These receptors lack a known antigen. Sequencing was carried out using peripheral blood mononuclear cells. These receptors were collected from a human donor with common variable immunodeficiency.

As to this clone: The CDR3 end falls 3 residues outside the read, so it is completed with the germline J gene. V is TRBV30 and J is TRBJ2-1; TRBD1 might be the D (5 bases). Deletions cut 4 bases from V and 4 bases from J, with 17 bases between. The CDR3 has 15 residues. CDR1 and CDR2 (germline): GTSNPN, SVGIG (reference sequence). The CDR3 here is CAWMGTATAYNEQFF. The DNA read from the CDR3 is TGTGCCTGGATGGGTACCGCGACAGCTTACAATGAG. Supplemented by reference TRBV30 and TRBJ2-1, the full variable domain reads SQTIHQWPATLVQPVGSPLSLECTVEGTSNPNLYWYRQAAGRGLQLLFYSVGIGQISSEVPQNLSASRPQDRQFILSSKKLLLSDSGFYLCAWMGTATAYNEQFFGPGTRLTVL.

This clone was counted a few times. The read stops 3 residues short of the end of the CDR3; the missing end is completed from the germline J gene. The chain employs TRBV11-2 and TRBJ2-4, with 11 bases fitting TRBD1. Germline CDR1 is SGHAT and CDR2 is FQNNGV. After removal of 11 bases from V and 7 bases from J, the junction contained 4 bases not matched to a gene. This CDR3 spans 12 amino acids. The CDR3 here is CASGQGGNIQYF. CDR3 DNA (partial): TGTGCCTCGGGACAGGGGGGGAACATT.

This clone has a count of ten or more. The sequenced fragment ends 3 residues before the CDR3 boundary, so the rest is inferred from the germline J gene. J is TRBJ1-2 and V is TRBV19; D is uncertain. The CDR3 has 14 residues. The V end was cut by 1 base, the J end by 4 bases, with 10 bases between. Germline lookup yields CDR1 LNHDA and CDR2 SQIVND (reference sequence). This chain's CDR3 is CASSIGAGTYGYTF. The sequenced CDR3 bases are TGTGCCAGTAGTATAGGGGCAGGCACCTATGGC.

There are many counts of this clone. The read stops 3 residues short of the end of the CDR3; the missing end is completed from the germline J gene. The chain recombines TRBV5-1 with TRBJ2-2; the match to TRBD1 covers 9 bases. V was pared by 3 bases and J by 1 base, with 7 bases of the junction left unmatched. Germline CDR1 SGHRS, CDR2 YFSETQ. The CDR3 runs 17 residues. This chain's CDR3 is CASSYTQGARNTGELFF. The DNA read from the CDR3 is TGCGCCAGCAGCTACACACAGGGGGCGAGGAACACCGGGGAG.

This clone was recorded many times. Read data end 3 residues before the CDR3 end; the end is taken from the germline J gene. The gene calls are TRBV7-9 and TRBJ2-2; 7 bases are a match to TRBD1. Germline V gene data show CDR1 as SEHNR and CDR2 as FQNEAQ (reference sequence). The ends lost 0 bases at V and 3 bases at J; junction bases unmatched: 1. The CDR3 runs 15 residues. The sequenced part of the CDR3 DNA is TGTGCCAGCAGCTTAGCAGGGGGCGACACCGGGGAG. It yields the protein CASSLAGGDTGE. Given in full, the CDR3 is CASSLAGGDTGELFF.

This clone has ten or more counts. The read halts 3 residues ahead of the CDR3 end, with the missing end drawn from the germline J gene. This chain connects TRBV4-1 to TRBJ1-2; D is perhaps TRBD1 (6 bases). V was shortened by 0 bases and J by 4 bases, with 9 bases between the two germline ends. Germline assignment: CDR1 MGHRA and CDR2 YSYEKL. The CDR3 is made up of 14 amino acids. Here the CDR3 reads CASSQEGAGYGYTF. Partial CDR3 DNA: TGCGCCAGCAGCCAAGAGGGGGCGGGCTATGGC.

This clone has ten or more counts. The CDR3 DNA, read in part, is TGTGCCAGTACCAAGGGCAGGGGAGGTTCTGAA. Its translation: CASTKGRGGSE. The entire CDR3 protein is CASTKGRGGSEAFF. This chain joins TRBV19 and TRBJ1-1; D is possibly TRBD1 (6 bases). The sequence runs out 3 residues before the end of the CDR3; the remainder is reconstructed from the germline J gene. The CDR3 has 14 residues. V lost 7 bases to trimming and J lost 6 bases, with 18 bases between them. Germline CDR1 reads LNHDA; CDR2 reads SQIVND (reference sequence).

This clone showed up many times. The sequence runs out 3 residues before the end of the CDR3; the remainder is reconstructed from the germline J gene. This rearrangement joins TRBV7-2 to TRBJ2-3; 8 nucleotides match TRBD2. Germline trimming cut 4 bases from V and 0 bases from J; bases unmatched to any gene: 3. Germline V gene sequence: CDR1 SGHTA, CDR2 FQGNSA. The CDR3 has 15 residues. CDR3 protein: CASSSGGASTDTQYF. The CDR3 bases that were read are TGTGCCAGCAGCTCCGGGGGGGCTAGCACAGATACG.

This clone was seen a handful of times. The sequenced fragment ends 3 residues before the CDR3 boundary, so the rest is inferred from the germline J gene. The chain combines TRBV30 with TRBJ1-3; no definite D call. Germline-derived CDR1 and CDR2 are GTSNPN and SVGIG (reference sequence). This CDR3 comprises 16 residues. Trimming left V 2 bases short and J 1 base short, with 15 bases between. CDR3 in amino acids: CAWSRAGPISGNTIYF. The sequenced CDR3 bases are TGTGCCTGGAGTAGGGCAGGCCCCATTTCTGGAAACACC.

This clone was found a few times. The CDR3 is cut off 3 residues early in the read; its end comes from the germline J gene. The chain uses TRBV6-2 or TRBV6-3 and TRBJ2-2, with D unclear. Germline V gives CDR1 MNHEY, CDR2 SVGEGT. With 7 bases removed from V and 0 bases from J, the gap between germline ends came to 3 bases. This CDR3 region has 12 residues. The sequenced CDR3 bases are TGTGCCAGCAACACGAACACCGGGGAG. Translated, it gives CASNTNTGE. The whole CDR3 reads CASNTNTGELFF.

Regarding this clone: The read ends 3 residues early relative to the CDR3; the germline J gene fills the gap. The gene calls are TRBV19 and TRBJ1-2; D unresolved. Looked up from germline, CDR1 is LNHDA and CDR2 is SQIVND (reference sequence). The CDR3 has 15 residues. The V gene lost 1 base and the J gene lost 1 base, with 10 bases spanning the gap. The sequenced CDR3 bases are TGTGCCAGTAGTATAGGGAGCGGTCTTAACTATGGC. Translating gives CASSIGSGLNYG. The full CDR3 protein is CASSIGSGLNYGYTF.

Ten or more counts support this clone. The read ends 3 residues before the CDR3 terminus; that terminus is restored from the germline J gene. The gene calls are TRBV6-4 and TRBJ2-3, with 10 positions matching TRBD2. The CDR3 spans 18 residues. Unmatched junction bases numbered 8, after V lost 1 base and J lost 1 base. CDR1 and CDR2 (germline): MRHNA, SNTAGT. The covered CDR3 bases are TGTGCCAGCAGTGACTATAGCGGGGGGCCGTTCGGCACAGATACG. Amino acids: CASSDYSGGPFGTDT. The whole CDR3 sequence is CASSDYSGGPFGTDTQYF.

Comment on this clone: The read gets to within 3 residues of the CDR3 end, and the germline J gene fills in the rest. The chain employs TRBV5-1 and TRBJ2-3; no definite D call. Trimming took off 0 bases at V and 5 bases at J, with 10 bases between the two ends. CDR1 is SGHRS and CDR2 is YFSETQ in the germline V gene. The CDR3 consists of 14 residues. The DNA read from the CDR3 is TGCGCCAGCAGCTTGGAATATCGAGGAGATACG. Translation gives CASSLEYRGDT. From start to end, the CDR3 is CASSLEYRGDTQYF.

About this clone: The CDR3 goes on 3 residues after the read ends, and that part is filled in from the germline J gene. The chain has TRBV2 and TRBJ1-5; 7 nucleotides agree with TRBD1. This CDR3 spans 16 amino acids. The junction had 6 bases not matched to a gene; V was cut back by 4 bases and J by 0 bases. The germline V gene has CDR1 SNHLY and CDR2 FYNNEI. The CDR3 DNA, read in part, is TGTGCCAGCAGTGTGTCCAGGGGGTATAGCAATCAGCCC. It specifies CASSVSRGYSNQP. The entire CDR3 reads CASSVSRGYSNQPQHF.

There are a few counts of this clone. The read stops 3 residues short of the end of the CDR3; the missing end is completed from the germline J gene. The rearrangement joins TRBV7-9 to TRBJ2-7, with D possibly matching TRBD1 (6 bases). The germline V gene encodes CDR1 SEHNR and CDR2 FQNEAQ (reference sequence). V was cut by 5 bases and J by 1 base, with 12 bases left in between. The CDR3 covers 14 residues. The part of the CDR3 DNA that was read is TGTGCCAGCAGCATGACAGGACCATCCTACGAG. Amino acids: CASSMTGPSYE. The entire CDR3 is CASSMTGPSYEQYF.

The sequenced part of the CDR3 DNA is TGTGCCAGCAGCTCCCGGGACACCACAGATACG. As protein: CASSSRDTTDT. Given in full, the CDR3 is CASSSRDTTDTQYF. The genes are TRBV7-2 and TRBJ2-3; perhaps TRBD1 as D (6 bases). The read ends 3 residues early relative to the CDR3; the germline J gene fills the gap. V lost 4 bases and J lost 2, with 10 bases in between. The CDR3 length is 14 residues. Per the germline V gene, CDR1 is SGHTA and CDR2 is FQGNSA. Looking up the rest from reference TRBV7-2 and TRBJ2-3 gives the full variable domain: GAGVSQSPSNKVTEKGKDVELRCDPISGHTALYWYRQSLGQGLEFLIYFQGNSAPDKSGLPSDRFSAERTGGSVSTLTIQRTQQEDSAVYLCASSSRDTTDTQYFGPGTRLTVL.

In this sample, this clone turned up a few times. The read stops 3 residues short of the end of the CDR3; the missing end is completed from the germline J gene. The chain combines TRBV5-1 with TRBJ1-2; 7 nucleotides align to TRBD1. This CDR3 is 17 amino acids long. V lost 3 bases and J lost 7; bases outside the gene matches: 18. The germline V gene has CDR1 SGHRS and CDR2 YFSETQ. This CDR3 is CASSSGVVGQPGAGYTF. Incomplete CDR3 DNA: TGCGCCAGCAGCTCGGGGGTCGTGGGACAGCCGGGCGCTGGC.

Of note for this clone: The read ends 3 residues before the CDR3 terminus; that terminus is restored from the germline J gene. V gene TRBV18 combines with J gene TRBJ2-5; 8 nucleotides align to TRBD2. The V and J ends lost 3 bases and 5 bases, in that order; junction bases with no gene match: 8. From germline, CDR1 is KGHSH and CDR2 LQKENI. The CDR3 spans 15 residues. This CDR3 reads CASSPASGHLETQYF. The sequenced CDR3 bases are TGTGCCAGCTCACCGGCTAGCGGGCACCTGGAGACC.

CDR3 residues: CSVVRGSGGTDTQYF. CDR3 DNA (partial): TGCAGCGTCGTAAGGGGATCAGGGGGCACAGATACG. The rearrangement links TRBV29-1 to TRBJ2-3; D is possibly TRBD1 (6 bases). The read halts 3 residues ahead of the CDR3 end, with the missing end drawn from the germline J gene. The length of the CDR3 is 15 residues. V was pared by 6 bases and J by 1 base, with 17 bases between. Germline V gene sequence: CDR1 SQVTM, CDR2 ANQGSEA.

As concerns this clone: The read gets to within 3 residues of the CDR3 end, and the germline J gene fills in the rest. The chain links TRBV18 to TRBJ1-3; a possible D gene is TRBD1 (5 bases). The CDR3 sequence is 18 residues long. Germline V lookup: CDR1 KGHSH, CDR2 LQKENI. Trimming stripped 4 bases from V and 0 bases from J, with 19 bases between. CDR3 region: CASSLPSRQYLSGNTIYF. CDR3 bases read: TGTGCCAGCTCACTTCCCTCCCGACAGTACCTCTCTGGAAACACC.

This clone has ten or more counts. With the read ending 3 residues before the CDR3 end, the germline J gene is used to fill in that end. The rearrangement links TRBV20-1 to TRBJ2-3; 7 bases align to TRBD2. The CDR3 extends over 15 amino acids. J gave up 2 bases and V 5 bases, and 10 bases lay outside the gene matches. Germline V gives CDR1 DFQATT, CDR2 SNEGSKA (reference sequence). The CDR3 bases that were read are TGCAGTGCTCCCCGGAGCGGGGAGTACACAGATACG. This sequence encodes CSAPRSGEYTDT. The CDR3 in full is CSAPRSGEYTDTQYF.

This clone was detected only a few times. The read ends 3 residues before the CDR3 terminus; that terminus is restored from the germline J gene. The chain carries TRBV19 and TRBJ1-3; D is unclear. This CDR3 has 15 residues. CDR1 and CDR2 (germline): LNHDA, SQIVND (reference sequence). Trimming took 5 bases from V and 2 from J, leaving 13 bases between them. The CDR3 DNA, read in part, is TGTGCCAGTAGTCGTACGGCCGGGGCTGGAAACACC. Protein sequence: CASSRTAGAGNT. The complete CDR3 protein is CASSRTAGAGNTIYF.